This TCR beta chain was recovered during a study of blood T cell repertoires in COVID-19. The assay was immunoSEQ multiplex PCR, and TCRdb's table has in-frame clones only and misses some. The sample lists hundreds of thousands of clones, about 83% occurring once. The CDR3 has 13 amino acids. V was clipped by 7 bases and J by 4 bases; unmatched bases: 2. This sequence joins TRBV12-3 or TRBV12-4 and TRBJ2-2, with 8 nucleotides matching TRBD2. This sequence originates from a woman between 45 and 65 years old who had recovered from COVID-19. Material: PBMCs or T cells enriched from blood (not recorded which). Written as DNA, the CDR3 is TGTGCCAGCACGGGGGGGTTCACCGGGGAGCTGTTTTTT. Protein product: CASTGGFTGELFF.